These T cell receptor beta chains were read from a single sample in a study of blood T cell repertoires in COVID-19. Sequencing was performed with immunoSEQ multiplex PCR; in TCRdb, only in-frame clones are kept and a portion is missing. This sample has about 300,000 clones, with about nine tenths found just once. What was sequenced was peripheral blood. The receptors shown here come from a woman aged 30 to 39 who had recovered from COVID-19. The CDR3 runs from the conserved cysteine through the conserved F or W. The order of the fields is D gene, J gene, clone size, V gene, CDR3 DNA, CDR3 protein. The D gene is left open where the match is weak. Not every row has a clone size; where given, it reads once, few, many or a size class.

>TRBD2|TRBJ2-2|NA|TRBV13
TGTGCCAGCAGCTTAGGACTAGCGGGGGTCACCGGGGAGCTGTTTTTT
CASSLGLAGVTGELFF
>NA|TRBJ1-2|NA|TRBV19
TGTGCCAGTAGTATTCTACAGGAGACTAACTATGGCTACACCTTC
CASSILQETNYGYTF
>NA|TRBJ1-1|NA|TRBV2
TGTGCCAGCAGGGACAACGCTGAAGCTTTCTTT
CASRDNAEAFF
>NA|TRBJ2-3|NA|TRBV7-9
TGTGCCAGCAGCTCCCAGGCGGGGCAGACAGATACGCAGTATTTT
CASSSQAGQTDTQYF
>TRBD2|TRBJ2-3|NA|TRBV30
TGTGCCTGGAGTGTTTGGAGGGAGGGCGATACGCAGTATTTT
CAWSVWREGDTQYF
>TRBD2|TRBJ2-5|once|TRBV4-2
TGTGCCAGCAGCCAGGGGTCAAGCGGGGTTGAGACCCAGTACTTC
CASSQGSSGVETQYF
>TRBD1|TRBJ2-1|NA|TRBV10-3
TGTGCCATCAGTGAGTCGATAGGCAAAGGGGGCCCGGTCCGGGGTGAGCAGTTCTTC
CAISESIGKGGPVRGEQFF
>TRBD2|TRBJ2-5|once|TRBV7-2
TGTGCCAGCAGCCTCATGGGAGCGGGGGCGGAAGAGACCCAGTACTTC
CASSLMGAGAEETQYF
>TRBD2|TRBJ2-3|NA|TRBV5-4
TGTGCCAGCAGCCCCGGGACTAGCGGGAGAAGCACAGATACGCAGTATTTT
CASSPGTSGRSTDTQYF
>NA|TRBJ1-4|NA|TRBV5-8
TGTGCCAGCAGCTTCGTCCTCGCGGCAACTAATGAAAAACTGTTTTTT
CASSFVLAATNEKLFF
>TRBD1|TRBJ1-6|NA|TRBV5-1
TGCGCCAGCAGCTGGGAACAGGGGGCGCAAACCAATAATTCACCCCTCCACTTT
CASSWEQGAQTNNSPLHF
>NA|TRBJ1-5|NA|TRBV5-8
TGTGCCAGCAGCTTTATAGGAGCCCTCAATCAGCCCCAGCATTTT
CASSFIGALNQPQHF
>TRBD2|TRBJ2-3|NA|TRBV27
TGTGCCAGCAGTTACGGGGGGGCAGGTACGCAGTATTTT
CASSYGGAGTQYF
>TRBD1|TRBJ1-1|NA|TRBV28
TGTGCCAGCAGCCGGAAGACAGGGGAGTACACTGAAGCTTTCTTT
CASSRKTGEYTEAFF
>NA|TRBJ1-4|NA|TRBV9
TGTGCCAGCAGCGGGCCAAGGGGGGGCCCAACTAATGAAAAACTGTTTTTT
CASSGPRGGPTNEKLFF
>NA|TRBJ1-2|NA|TRBV20-1
TGCAGTGCTGAGGGCTCGCATGGCTACACCTTC
CSAEGSHGYTF
>NA|TRBJ1-6|NA|TRBV4-2
TGTGCCAGCAGCCAAGAAAGCGGGTTGGGTTCACCCCTCCACTTT
CASSQESGLGSPLHF
>NA|TRBJ1-2|NA|TRBV5-4
TGTGCCACCGCTGAGGGGACAAACTATGGCTACACCTTC
CATAEGTNYGYTF
>NA|TRBJ1-1|NA|TRBV6-6
TGTGCCAGCAGTTACTCAGGGGAGGACACTGAAGCTTTCTTT
CASSYSGEDTEAFF
>NA|TRBJ2-7|NA|TRBV11-3
TGTGCCAGCAGCGGAGCGGCAGGGGGGTACGAGCAGTACTTC
CASSGAAGGYEQYF
>NA|TRBJ1-2|few|TRBV25-1
TGTGCCAGCAGTGATAGGGGTTATGGCTACACCTTC
CASSDRGYGYTF
>NA|TRBJ2-5|NA|TRBV5-1
TGCGCCAGCAGCTTGGAAGGGGGACCGAGGGAGGAGACCCAGTACTTC
CASSLEGGPREETQYF
>TRBD1|TRBJ2-1|NA|TRBV2
TGTGCCAGCAGTGAACCGGGACAGGCCTACAATGAGCAGTTCTTC
CASSEPGQAYNEQFF
>NA|TRBJ1-1|NA|TRBV4-2
TGTGCCAGCAGCGTAACAGGGTTGGGGGACACTGAAGCTTTCTTT
CASSVTGLGDTEAFF
>TRBD1|TRBJ1-6|few|TRBV12-3/TRBV12-4
TGTGCCAGCACCTCAGGGGGCTGGTCACCCCTCCACTTT
CASTSGGWSPLHF
>NA|TRBJ1-6|NA|TRBV9
TGTGCCAGCAGCCCGAGCGACAGGACGGGTTCACCCCTCCACTTT
CASSPSDRTGSPLHF
>TRBD1|TRBJ1-2|NA|TRBV27
TGTGCCAGCAGTTTTGGACTTCAGACAGGGGGCGTATTCTATGGCTACACCTTC
CASSFGLQTGGVFYGYTF
>TRBD1|TRBJ1-2|NA|TRBV5-1
TGCGCCAGCAGCAAGGACAGGGGCAGCTATGGCTACACCTTC
CASSKDRGSYGYTF
>NA|TRBJ2-2|NA|TRBV28
TGTGCCAGCAGTCTTAACACCGGGGAGCTGTTTTTT
CASSLNTGELFF
>TRBD2|TRBJ2-1|NA|TRBV28
TGTGCCAGCAGTTTACGTATGGCGGGGGGGCCCTCCTACAATGAGCAGTTCTTC
CASSLRMAGGPSYNEQFF
>NA|TRBJ1-3|NA|TRBV9
TGTGCCAGCAGCGGGAGGACAGCGAGCTCTGGAAACACCATATATTTT
CASSGRTASSGNTIYF
>NA|TRBJ2-2|NA|TRBV18
TGTGCCAGCTCACCACTTGGTGAACAACAGAACACCGGGGAGCTGTTTTTT
CASSPLGEQQNTGELFF
>TRBD1|TRBJ1-2|NA|TRBV5-4
TGTGCCAGCAGCTACGGACAGGGGTCTGGAGGCTACACCTTC
CASSYGQGSGGYTF
>NA|TRBJ1-6|NA|TRBV5-5
TGTGCCAGCAGCTTGGAGGGCCAGGGACAATATTCACCCCTCCACTTT
CASSLEGQGQYSPLHF
>NA|TRBJ1-2|NA|TRBV6-1
TGTGCCAGCAGTGAAGGGAGGGGTTACTATGGCTACACCTTC
CASSEGRGYYGYTF
>NA|TRBJ1-4|few|TRBV7-9
TGTGCCAGCAGCCCCCAGGATCCGGAGGGACTGTTTTTT
CASSPQDPEGLFF
>NA|TRBJ2-2|NA|TRBV3-1/TRBV3-2
TGTGCCAGCAGCCTAAGCGAGGGCGGCGGGGAGCTGTTTTTT
CASSLSEGGGELFF
>NA|TRBJ2-3|NA|TRBV5-1
NA
CASSFGSGFSTDTQYF
>NA|TRBJ1-2|NA|TRBV4-3
TGCGCCAGCAGCCAAGTACTAGGGGACACGAACTATGGCTACACCTTC
CASSQVLGDTNYGYTF
>TRBD1|TRBJ1-2|NA|TRBV5-1
TGCGCCAGCAGCTCGTCGAGCGGCAGGGGGCGACTCTATGGCTACACCTTC
CASSSSSGRGRLYGYTF
>TRBD1|TRBJ1-1|NA|TRBV28
TGTGCCACCCGGGACAGGGAGGCTTTCTTT
CATRDREAFF
>NA|TRBJ1-3|NA|TRBV28
TGTGCCAGCAAAAAGGGGCACTCTGGAAACACCATATATTTT
CASKKGHSGNTIYF
>NA|TRBJ2-2|few|TRBV2
TGTGCCAGCGCGACAGGCTCGAACACCGGGGAGCTGTTTTTT
CASATGSNTGELFF
>TRBD2|TRBJ2-1|NA|TRBV5-1
TGCGCCAGCAGCCCGGGACTAGCGGGGGCTGATTTCGATGAGCAGTTCTTC
CASSPGLAGADFDEQFF
>TRBD1|TRBJ2-7|NA|TRBV7-2
TGTGCCAGCACCTTCTCCTCCGACAGGGGACACGAGCAGTACTTC
CASTFSSDRGHEQYF
>NA|TRBJ1-5|NA|TRBV6-2/TRBV6-3
TGTGCCAGCAGTTACTCCGACAGAGGCAATCAGCCCCAGCATTTT
CASSYSDRGNQPQHF